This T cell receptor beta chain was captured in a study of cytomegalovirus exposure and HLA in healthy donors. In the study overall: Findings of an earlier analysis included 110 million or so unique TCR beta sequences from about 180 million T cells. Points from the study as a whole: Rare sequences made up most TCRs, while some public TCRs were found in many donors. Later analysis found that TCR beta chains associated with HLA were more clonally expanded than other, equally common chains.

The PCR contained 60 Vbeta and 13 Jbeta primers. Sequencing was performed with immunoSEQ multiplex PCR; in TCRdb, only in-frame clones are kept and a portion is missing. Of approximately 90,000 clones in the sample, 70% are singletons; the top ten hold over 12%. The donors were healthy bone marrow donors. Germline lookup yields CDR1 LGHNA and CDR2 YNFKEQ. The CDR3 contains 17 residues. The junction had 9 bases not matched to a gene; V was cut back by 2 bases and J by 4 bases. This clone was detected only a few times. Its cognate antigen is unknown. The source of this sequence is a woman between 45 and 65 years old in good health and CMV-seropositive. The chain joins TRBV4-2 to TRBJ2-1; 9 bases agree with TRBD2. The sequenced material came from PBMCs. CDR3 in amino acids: CASSQKVRSGRYNEQFF. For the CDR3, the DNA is TGTGCCAGCAGCCAAAAGGTGCGCAGCGGGAGGTACAATGAGCAGTTCTTC.